The 9 T cell receptor beta chains below were found in one sample sequenced in a study of T cell changes during pregnancy in multiple sclerosis. Some clones are missing from TCRdb's copy, which holds only in-frame ones; the method was immunoSEQ multiplex PCR. The data show tens of thousands of clones, roughly 93% seen once. The starting material was peripheral blood, obtained in the first trimester of pregnancy. The receptors here all came from a female donor with multiple sclerosis, enrolled in a pregnancy study.

This chain links TRBV9 with TRBJ1-3; D unclear. Between the trimmed V and J ends, which lost 0 bases and 4 bases, there was a span of 14 bases. Germline CDR1 SGDLS, CDR2 YYNGEE. The length of the CDR3 is 16 residues. CDR3 in DNA: TGTGCCAGCAGCGTAGGTCAGTGGAGGTCCGGAAACACCATATATTTT. Amino acids: CASSVGQWRSGNTIYF.

The rearrangement uses TRBV6-6 and TRBJ2-5, with 9 positions matching TRBD1. Germline V gene data show CDR1 as MNHNY and CDR2 as SVGAGI (reference sequence). The CDR3 is 15 amino acids. The V segment lost 2 bases and the J segment 5 bases; nucleotides outside the gene matches: 6. CDR3 amino acids: CASSYQGTGTETQYF. The CDR3, as DNA: TGTGCCAGCAGTTACCAGGGGACAGGGACCGAGACCCAGTACTTC.

This clone has just one count. The chain has TRBV6-5 and TRBJ2-1, with 14 positions matching TRBD2. Germline V gene data show CDR1 as MNHEY and CDR2 as SVGAGI. After removal of 7 bases from V and 10 bases from J, the junction contained 6 bases not matched to a gene. The CDR3 runs to 14 residues. The CDR3 DNA sequence: TGTGCCAGCAAACTGGGACTAGCGGGAGCGGAGCAGTTCTTC. Protein sequence: CASKLGLAGAEQFF.

This clone has only a few counts. This chain uses TRBV4-2 with TRBJ1-1; 10 nucleotides line up with TRBD1. With V trimmed by 4 bases and J by 3 bases, 5 bases remained unmatched. The CDR3 has 15 amino acids. The germline gives CDR1 LGHNA, CDR2 YNFKEQ. The DNA of the CDR3 is TGTGCCAGCAGCCCGTCGGGACAGGGGTACACTGAAGCTTTCTTT. Translation gives CASSPSGQGYTEAFF.

The chain combines TRBV11-2 with TRBJ2-3; possibly TRBD2 for D (6 bases). Germline lookup yields CDR1 SGHAT and CDR2 FQNNGV. The V and J ends lost 2 bases and 2 bases respectively, with 14 bases between them. This CDR3 has 16 amino acids. The CDR3 protein is CASSLSGLSYTDTQYF. DNA for the CDR3: TGTGCCAGCAGCTTAAGTGGACTATCTTACACAGATACGCAGTATTTT.

The rearrangement links TRBV6-4 to TRBJ2-1, with 12 bases lining up with TRBD2. The germline V gene encodes CDR1 MRHNA and CDR2 SNTAGT. This CDR3 is 15 amino acids long. V dropped 4 bases and J dropped 6; count of bases not matched to a gene: 4. The CDR3 here is CASSVKTSGSNEQFF. As DNA, the CDR3 is TGTGCCAGCAGTGTCAAGACTAGCGGGAGCAATGAGCAGTTCTTC.

This clone was observed a few times. The rearrangement uses TRBV6-1 and TRBJ2-7, with 9 bases identical to TRBD2. The CDR3 has 13 residues. After removal of 5 bases from V and 3 bases from J, the junction contained 2 bases not matched to a gene. The germline V gene has CDR1 MNHNS and CDR2 SASEGT. CDR3 loop: CASSLAGNYEQYF. The DNA for the CDR3 is TGTGCCAGCAGTCTAGCGGGAAACTACGAGCAGTACTTC.

The chain joins TRBV28 to TRBJ1-2; D is possibly TRBD1 (5 bases). Looked up from germline, CDR1 is MDHEN and CDR2 is SYDVKM. CDR3 length: 15 amino acids. The V gene lost 5 bases and the J gene lost 2 bases, with 15 bases spanning the gap. This CDR3 is CASSPPGRVNYGYTF. CDR3 DNA sequence: TGTGCCAGCAGTCCCCCGGGCAGGGTGAACTATGGCTACACCTTC.

In regard to this clone: Mismatch with germline at one junction end may stem from a read error. This chain uses TRBV10-1 with TRBJ2-7, with 7 bases lining up with TRBD1. Germline-derived CDR1 and CDR2 are WNHNN and SYGVQD (reference sequence). This CDR3 comprises 12 residues. CDR3 DNA: TGCGCCAGCTCATCCCCCCCGGGACAGCTTGCCTTC. Translated, it gives CASSSPPGQLAF.